One and the same sample provided the 20 T cell receptor beta chains below, sequenced in a study of CD8+CD57+ T cells in acquired aplastic anemia. CDR3 and TCR beta VDJ profiling relied on genomic DNA as the template. TCRdb fed the reads into MiXCR, producing one record per CDR3 protein. The table lists roughly 58,000 distinct CDR3 sequences, around 50% of them singletons. The sample was sorted CD4+, CD8+, or CD8+CD57+ T cells (not recorded which) from PBMCs. All receptors come from a human donor in good health, serving as a control.

Regarding this clonotype: A junction boundary mismatches the germline segment, possibly from a read error. The V gene is TRBV19, the J gene TRBJ1-5; no reliable D call. This CDR3 comprises 14 residues. Germline V gene lookup returns CDR1 LNHDA and CDR2 SQIVND (reference sequence). The DNA of the CDR3 is TGTCCCAGTAGTACCAGGACGATTGATCAGCCCCAGCATTTT. This codes for CPSSTRTIDQPQHF.

This clonotype was seen repeatedly, ten times or more. The chain has TRBV20-1 and TRBJ2-3; D not certain. The V end was cut by 1 base, the J end by 5 bases, with 7 bases between. In germline, CDR1 is DFQATT, CDR2 SNEGSKA (reference sequence). There are 12 residues in the CDR3. The CDR3 loop reads CSARGIKDTQYF. The DNA of the CDR3 is TGCAGTGCTAGAGGAATCAAAGATACGCAGTATTTT.

This clonotype was detected ten times or more. This chain joins TRBV19 and TRBJ1-5; 10 nucleotides align to TRBD1. CDR1 is LNHDA and CDR2 is SQIVND in the germline V gene (reference sequence). Trimming cost V 5 bases and J 4 bases; bases outside gene matches: 5. CDR3 length: 15 residues. CDR3 nucleotide sequence: TGTGCCAGTAGTGCCAGGGACAGGGGTAATCAGCCCCAGCATTTT. Amino acids: CASSARDRGNQPQHF.

V gene TRBV7-9 combines with J gene TRBJ2-7, with 7 bases identical to TRBD1. The CDR3 is made up of 15 amino acids. The germline V gene has CDR1 SEHNR and CDR2 FQNEAQ (reference sequence). Trimming removed 8 bases from V and 0 bases from J; junction bases left unmatched: 10. CDR3 DNA sequence: TGTGCCAGCCGATACACCGGGACAGCCTCCTACGAGCAGTACTTC. Amino acid sequence: CASRYTGTASYEQYF.

This clonotype appeared many times. The chain links TRBV12-3 or TRBV12-4 to TRBJ1-6; D is unresolved. This CDR3 is 13 amino acids long. V lost 2 bases and J lost 8, with 7 bases in between. CDR3 residues: CASSLKGDSPLHF. The CDR3 coding sequence is TGTGCCAGCAGTTTAAAGGGAGATTCACCCCTCCACTTT.

This clonotype occurred many times. The CDR3 region has the DNA TGTGCCAGCAGCCAAGCCGGACTAGCGGGAGTCACAGATACGCAGTATTTT. Translated: CASSQAGLAGVTDTQYF. V usage is TRBV3-1 and J usage is TRBJ2-3, with TRBD2 matching over 13 bases. Germline assignment: CDR1 LGHDT and CDR2 YNNKEL (reference sequence). The CDR3 consists of 17 residues. The trim removed 1 base at V and 2 bases at J, leaving 3 bases unmatched.

V usage is TRBV13 and J usage is TRBJ2-7, with 9 bases aligning to TRBD2. V shed 0 bases and J 6 bases; nucleotides not matched to a gene: 0. The germline V gene has CDR1 PRHDT and CDR2 FYEKMQ (reference sequence). There are 13 residues in the CDR3. In nucleotides, the CDR3 is TGTGCCAGCAGCTTAGGACTAGCGGGCGAGCAGTACTTC. This gives the protein CASSLGLAGEQYF.

This clonotype was recorded many times. The rearrangement links TRBV11-1 to TRBJ1-3; possibly TRBD1 for D (6 bases). V lost 2 bases and J 1 base, leaving 9 bases between the germline ends. This CDR3 contains 15 residues. Germline V gene lookup returns CDR1 SGHAT and CDR2 FQDESV (reference sequence). The CDR3 DNA reads TGTGCCAGCAGCTTACGAACAGGGTCTGGAAACACCATATATTTT. Encoded protein: CASSLRTGSGNTIYF.

The V and J genes are TRBV29-1 and TRBJ1-1; the match to TRBD1 covers 7 bases. The CDR3 length is 14 residues. V shed 6 bases, J shed 1 base, and the junction held 8 bases outside the gene matches. Germline V CDR1 and CDR2: SQVTM, ANQGSEA. The CDR3 region is CSVQPRGKNTEAFF. The CDR3 nucleotides read TGCAGCGTGCAGCCCAGGGGGAAGAACACTGAAGCTTTCTTT.

This rearrangement joins TRBV20-1 to TRBJ1-5; a weak D match, TRBD1 (5 bases). The CDR3 length is 14 residues. V lost 0 bases, J lost 5 bases, and 11 bases lay in between. Germline assignment: CDR1 DFQATT and CDR2 SNEGSKA (reference sequence). CDR3 amino acids: CSARDEGPYQPQHF. As DNA, the CDR3 is TGCAGTGCTAGAGATGAGGGACCTTATCAGCCCCAGCATTTT.

This clonotype was counted ten times or more. CDR3 sequence reads: CASSLGREAYNEQFF. The CDR3 DNA sequence: TGTGCCAGCAGCTTAGGGCGGGAGGCCTACAATGAGCAGTTCTTC. This chain uses TRBV7-9 with TRBJ2-1; 8 bases match TRBD2. Per the germline V gene, CDR1 is SEHNR and CDR2 is FQNEAQ (reference sequence). The CDR3 extends over 15 amino acids. V trimming: 1 base; J trimming: 2 bases; junction bases outside the gene matches: 1.

CDR3 nucleotides: TGCAGCGTTGAGGGACAGGGATCTGGTACGCAGTATTTT. Translated, it gives CSVEGQGSGTQYF. The chain joins TRBV29-1 to TRBJ2-3; 9 bases agree with TRBD1. CDR3 length: 13 amino acids. CDR1 is SQVTM and CDR2 is ANQGSEA in the germline V gene. V dropped 3 bases and J dropped 8; count of bases not matched to a gene: 6.

In its sample, this clonotype was seen many times. This may come from a read error, since a much larger clone is one base off. This chain uses TRBV19 with TRBJ2-7, with D hard to call. This CDR3 has 13 residues. Germline V gene sequence: CDR1 LNHDA, CDR2 SQIVND (reference sequence). CDR3 region: CASSSWASYAQYF. CDR3 DNA: TGTGCCAGTAGTAGCTGGGCCTCCTACGCGCAGTACTTC. The full variable domain, rest sourced from reference TRBV19 and TRBJ2-7, is DGGITQSPKYLFRKEGQNVTLSCEQNLNHDAMYWYRQDPGQGLRLIYYSQIVNDFQKGDIAEGYSVSREKKESFPLTVTSAQKNPTAFYLCASSSWASYAQYFGPGTRLTVT.

This chain uses TRBV11-2 with TRBJ1-1, with 7 positions matching TRBD1. The ends lost 2 bases at V and 4 bases at J; junction bases unmatched: 4. The CDR3 has 14 residues. Per the germline V gene, CDR1 is SGHAT and CDR2 is FQNNGV. The CDR3 is CASSLMTGSTEAFF. In DNA form, the CDR3 reads TGTGCCAGCAGCTTAATGACAGGGAGCACTGAAGCTTTCTTT.

In its sample, this clonotype was seen many times. V is TRBV20-1 and J is TRBJ2-3; 10 nucleotides align to TRBD1. There are 13 residues in the CDR3. V trimming: 6 bases; J trimming: 5 bases; junction bases outside the gene matches: 5. In germline, CDR1 is DFQATT, CDR2 SNEGSKA (reference sequence). The DNA for the CDR3 is TGCAGTGCCGGATGGACAGGGGGAGATACGCAGTATTTT. It yields the protein CSAGWTGGDTQYF.

Points on this clonotype: At one end, the junction sequence differs from germline, possibly due to a read error. The V gene is TRBV19, the J gene TRBJ2-3; 12 bases are shared with TRBD2. This CDR3 has 15 amino acids. Germline values: CDR1 LNHDA, CDR2 SQIVND (reference sequence). CDR3 region: CASGMASGRADTQYF. In DNA form, the CDR3 reads TGTGCCAGTGGTATGGCTAGCGGGAGGGCAGATACGCAGTATTTT.

This clonotype has ten or more counts. The V call is TRBV14, the J call TRBJ2-1; 13 positions agree with TRBD2. Germline trimming cut 2 bases from V and 8 bases from J; bases unmatched to any gene: 9. The CDR3 consists of 17 residues. The germline V gene encodes CDR1 SGHDN and CDR2 FVKESK. CDR3 bases: TGTGCCAGCAGCCAAATAACCGGGACTAGCGGGACTGATGAGCAGTTCTTC. This encodes CASSQITGTSGTDEQFF.

This clonotype was seen ten or more times. V gene TRBV5-1 combines with J gene TRBJ1-5; D unresolved. Germline V gives CDR1 SGHRS, CDR2 YFSETQ. V was shortened by 3 bases and J by 10 bases, with 17 bases between the two germline ends. The CDR3 has 14 amino acids. The CDR3 loop is CASSSGIEDAPQHF. The CDR3, as DNA: TGCGCCAGCAGCTCCGGGATAGAGGACGCTCCCCAGCATTTT.

By share, this clonotype ranks as medium-sized (0.01 to 0.1%). The genes are TRBV2 and TRBJ2-3; 13 bases align to TRBD2. Per the germline V gene, CDR1 is SNHLY and CDR2 is FYNNEI. Trimming at V came to 6 bases and at J to 3 bases, leaving 3 bases not matched to a gene. The CDR3 is 15 amino acids. Written as DNA, the CDR3 is TGTGCCAGCAGGAGGACTAGCGGGAGAACAGATACGCAGTATTTT. It specifies CASRRTSGRTDTQYF.

This chain uses TRBV29-1 with TRBJ1-1; maybe TRBD1 (5 bases). The CDR3 is 13 amino acids. The V and J ends lost 7 bases and 3 bases respectively, with 15 bases between them. Germline V gene data show CDR1 as SQVTM and CDR2 as ANQGSEA. In DNA form, the CDR3 reads TGCAGCGCCCAGACACTGGGGGACACTGAAGCTTTCTTT. Protein product: CSAQTLGDTEAFF.